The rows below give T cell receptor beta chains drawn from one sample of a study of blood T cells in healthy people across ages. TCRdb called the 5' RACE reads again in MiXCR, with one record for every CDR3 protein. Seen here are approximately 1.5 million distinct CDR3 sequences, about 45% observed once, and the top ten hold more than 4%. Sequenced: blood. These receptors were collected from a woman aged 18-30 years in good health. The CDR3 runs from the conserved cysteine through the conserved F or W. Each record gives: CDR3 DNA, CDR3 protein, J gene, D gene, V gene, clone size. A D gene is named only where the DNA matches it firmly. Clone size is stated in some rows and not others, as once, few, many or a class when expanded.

TGTGCCAGCAGCTGGGATGTCAGGAGCTTTCAGTACTTC CASSWDVRSFQYF TRBJ2-7 - TRBV5-6 -
TGTGCCAGCAGCCGGGACCCGGGCTATGGCTACACCTTC CASSRDPGYGYTF TRBJ1-2 - TRBV7-9 -
TGCAGTGCTAGAGGGGGGGGCATCTATAATTCACCCCTCCACTTT CSARGGGIYNSPLHF TRBJ1-6 - TRBV20-1 many
TGTAGTGCTCGGACTAGCGGGGGACCTAAGTACGAGCAGTACTTC CSARTSGGPKYEQYF TRBJ2-7 TRBD2 TRBV20-1 -
TGTGCCAGCAGTGCCGGGACAGGGGATACCAACGTCCTGACTTTC CASSAGTGDTNVLTF TRBJ2-6 TRBD1 TRBV6-1 -
TGTGCCAGCAGCGTAGCCGGGCTGGAGACCCAGTACTTC CASSVAGLETQYF TRBJ2-5 - TRBV7-9 -
TGTGCCAGCAGTTACCTGGATCTGAGCCCTAACTATGGCTACACCTTC CASSYLDLSPNYGYTF TRBJ1-2 - TRBV6-6 -
TGTGCCAGCAGGAGAAGTTCCGTCGAGGGTGGCTACACCTTC CASRRSSVEGGYTF TRBJ1-2 - TRBV6-6 -
TGTGCCAGCAGCACTTGGACAGGGCAAGATACGCAGTATTTT CASSTWTGQDTQYF TRBJ2-3 TRBD1 TRBV11-2 -
TGCGCCAGCAGCTTGAGCGGATGGCAGTACTTC CASSLSGWQYF TRBJ2-7 - TRBV5-1 -
TGCAGTGCTCAGCGTGCAAGCTCCTATAATTCACCCCTCCACTTT CSAQRASSYNSPLHF TRBJ1-6 - TRBV20-1 few
TGCAGTGACCAAAAGCAGGGGACCGGGACTGTTATCTATGGCTACACCTTC CSDQKQGTGTVIYGYTF TRBJ1-2 - TRBV20-1 -
TGTGCCAGCAGTTTGCTAGTGTCGGGGGAAAAACTGTTTTTT CASSLLVSGEKLFF TRBJ1-4 - TRBV27 -
TGTGCCAGCGGTCCGCGGGACACTCGTCAGCCCCGGCATTTT CASGPRDTRQPRHF TRBJ1-5 - TRBV27 few
TGTGCCAGCAGGGATGTGAACCCGGGGTACTATGGCTACACCTTC CASRDVNPGYYGYTF TRBJ1-2 - TRBV2 -
TGTGCCAGCCACTACAGGGGATGGACTGAAGCTTTCTTT CASHYRGWTEAFF TRBJ1-1 TRBD1 TRBV6-5 -
TGTGCCATCAGCTGGGCGGGGGGGTCCTACAATGAGCAGTTCTTC CAISWAGGSYNEQFF TRBJ2-1 TRBD2 TRBV10-3 -
TGTGCCAGCAGCTTAGACTGGGTCCCCTACAATGAGAAGTTCTTC CASSLDWVPYNEKFF TRBJ2-1 - TRBV7-2 once
TGTGCCAGCTCTCCAAGGGGGCGGGTTAATGAAAAACTGTTTTTT CASSPRGRVNEKLFF TRBJ1-4 TRBD1 TRBV6-6 few
TGCAGCGTTGAAGGAGCAGGGGGCGGGTATGGCTACACCTTC CSVEGAGGGYGYTF TRBJ1-2 TRBD1 TRBV29-1 few
TGTGCTAGTGGTTCTCCTAGCGGGTTCCAAGAGACCCAGTACTTC CASGSPSGFQETQYF TRBJ2-5 TRBD2 TRBV12-5 -
TGCGCCAGCAGCCAAGCAGGGGGGCCTTTTGGCTACACCTTC CASSQAGGPFGYTF TRBJ1-2 TRBD1 TRBV4-3 -
TGTGCCAGCAGGGACGACCGGGACGGGGATGAAAAACTGTTTTTT CASRDDRDGDEKLFF TRBJ1-4 - TRBV25-1 -
TGTGCCAGCAGATGGACAGGGAACTCCTACGAGCAGTACTTC CASRWTGNSYEQYF TRBJ2-7 TRBD1 TRBV6-2/TRBV6-3 -
TGCAGCATCGGACAGGGAACCGGGGAGCTGTTTTTT CSIGQGTGELFF TRBJ2-2 TRBD1 TRBV29-1 -
TGTGCCAGCACCAATGGGGGGGCTGATGGCTACACCTTC CASTNGGADGYTF TRBJ1-2 - TRBV12-3/TRBV12-4 -
TGTGCCAGCAGGTTGGTAGATCGGCCCCAGCATTTT CASRLVDRPQHF TRBJ1-5 - TRBV12-3/TRBV12-4 -
TGTGCCAGCAGTGTACAGCCGGCTTACAATGAGCAGTTCTTC CASSVQPAYNEQFF TRBJ2-1 - TRBV27 -
TGTGCCAGCAGCTTAACCGAGACGGGAGTCTATGGCTACACCTTC CASSLTETGVYGYTF TRBJ1-2 - TRBV7-9 -
TGTGCCAGCAGTCTAGACAGGGCCAAGGTTCAGTACTTC CASSLDRAKVQYF TRBJ2-4 TRBD1 TRBV6-5 few
TGTGCCACCAGCAGAGATTGGACAGGGGGAGGAAACACCATATATTTT CATSRDWTGGGNTIYF TRBJ1-3 TRBD1 TRBV15 -
TGTGCCAGCAGTGGGGCCGGGACCGTCACCTACGAGCAGTACTTC CASSGAGTVTYEQYF TRBJ2-7 - TRBV6-5 many
TGTGCCAGCAGCTTAGGGACTAATAGCGAGCAGTACTTC CASSLGTNSEQYF TRBJ2-7 - TRBV7-2 -
TGTGCCAGCAGTTACTTGTCAGTCTACGAGCAGTACTTC CASSYLSVYEQYF TRBJ2-7 - TRBV6-2/TRBV6-3 -
TGCAGTGCTGCCCGGGGTGAAAAACTGTTTTTT CSAARGEKLFF TRBJ1-4 - TRBV20-1 -
TGCGCCAGCCGCATCGGGGCCGACGAGCAGTACTTC CASRIGADEQYF TRBJ2-7 - TRBV5-1 -
TGTGCCAGCAGCCTCCACTCATCCGAGACCCAGTACTTC CASSLHSSETQYF TRBJ2-5 - TRBV9 few
TGCGCCAGCAGCTCGAGCGGGAGGCAGCCCCAGCATTTT CASSSSGRQPQHF TRBJ1-5 - TRBV5-1 few
TGTGCCAGCAGGCTCGGGACTTCCTACGAGCAGTACTTC CASRLGTSYEQYF TRBJ2-7 - TRBV12-3/TRBV12-4 -
TGTGCCAGCAGCTTAAGTCCCCTCGGGACTCCCAACTACGAGCAGTACTTC CASSLSPLGTPNYEQYF TRBJ2-7 - TRBV13 -
TGTGCCACCGGACTAGCTTACAATGAGCAGTTCTTC CATGLAYNEQFF TRBJ2-1 TRBD2 TRBV10-3 -
TGTGCCAGCAGCTTAAATCTCCTTTCAGATCCCCATGGCTACACCTTC CASSLNLLSDPHGYTF TRBJ1-2 - TRBV11-2 few